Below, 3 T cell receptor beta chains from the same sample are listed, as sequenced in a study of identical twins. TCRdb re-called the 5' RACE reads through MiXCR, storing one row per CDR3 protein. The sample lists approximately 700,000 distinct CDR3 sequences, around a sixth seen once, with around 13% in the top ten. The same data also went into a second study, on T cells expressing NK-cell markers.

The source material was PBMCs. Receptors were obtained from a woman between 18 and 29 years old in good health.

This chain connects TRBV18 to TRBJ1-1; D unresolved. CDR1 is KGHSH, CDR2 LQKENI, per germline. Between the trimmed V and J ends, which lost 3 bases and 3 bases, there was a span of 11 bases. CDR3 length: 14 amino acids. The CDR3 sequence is CASSPRPEDTEAFF. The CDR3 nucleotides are TGTGCCAGCTCACCCCGTCCGGAGGACACTGAAGCTTTCTTT.

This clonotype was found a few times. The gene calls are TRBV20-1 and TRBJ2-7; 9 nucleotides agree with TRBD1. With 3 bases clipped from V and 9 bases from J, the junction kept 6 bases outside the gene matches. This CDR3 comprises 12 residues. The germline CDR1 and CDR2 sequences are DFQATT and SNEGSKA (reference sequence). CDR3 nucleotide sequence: TGCAGTGCTAGCCGACAGGGGGTCGGGCAGTACTTC. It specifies CSASRQGVGQYF.

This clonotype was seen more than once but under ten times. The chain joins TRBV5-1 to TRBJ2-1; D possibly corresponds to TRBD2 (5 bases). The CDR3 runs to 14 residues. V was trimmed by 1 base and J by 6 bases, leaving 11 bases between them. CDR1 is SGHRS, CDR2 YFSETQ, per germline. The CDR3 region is CASSLTSPSNEQFF. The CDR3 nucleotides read TGCGCCAGCAGCTTGACTAGTCCCTCCAATGAGCAGTTCTTC.